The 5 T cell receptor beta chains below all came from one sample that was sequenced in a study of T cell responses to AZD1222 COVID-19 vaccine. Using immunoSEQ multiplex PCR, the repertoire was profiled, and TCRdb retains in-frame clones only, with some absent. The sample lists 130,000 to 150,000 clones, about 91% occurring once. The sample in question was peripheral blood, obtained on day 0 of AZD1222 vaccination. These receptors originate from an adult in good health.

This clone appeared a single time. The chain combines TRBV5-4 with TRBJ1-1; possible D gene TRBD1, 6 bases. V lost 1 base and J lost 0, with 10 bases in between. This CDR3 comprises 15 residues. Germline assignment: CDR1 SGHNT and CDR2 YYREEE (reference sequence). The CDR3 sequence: CASSLTGTVNTEAFF. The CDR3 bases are TGTGCCAGCAGCTTGACAGGGACGGTGAACACTGAAGCTTTCTTT.

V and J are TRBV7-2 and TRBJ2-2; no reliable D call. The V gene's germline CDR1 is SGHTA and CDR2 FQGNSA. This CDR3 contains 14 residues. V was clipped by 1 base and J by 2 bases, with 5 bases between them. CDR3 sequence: CASSLGRNTGELFF. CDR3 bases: TGTGCCAGCAGCTTAGGGAGAAACACCGGGGAGCTGTTTTTT. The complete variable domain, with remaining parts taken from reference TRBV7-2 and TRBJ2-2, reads GAGVSQSPSNKVTEKGKDVELRCDPISGHTALYWYRQSLGQGLEFLIYFQGNSAPDKSGLPSDRFSAERTGGSVSTLTIQRTQQEDSAVYLCASSLGRNTGELFFGEGSRLTVL.

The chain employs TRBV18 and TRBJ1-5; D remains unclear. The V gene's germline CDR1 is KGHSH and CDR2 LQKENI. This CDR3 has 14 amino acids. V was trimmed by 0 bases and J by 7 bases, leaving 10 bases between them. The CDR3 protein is CASSPPGVGQPQHF. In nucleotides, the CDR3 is TGTGCCAGCTCACCACCTGGGGTGGGACAGCCCCAGCATTTT.

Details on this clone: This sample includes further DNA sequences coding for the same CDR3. The CDR3 nucleotides are TGTGCCAGCAGCGTAGGAGCCGCGAACACCGGGGAGCTGTTTTTT. This codes for CASSVGAANTGELFF. The rearrangement uses TRBV9 and TRBJ2-2, with no clear D. This CDR3 region has 15 residues. CDR1 is SGDLS, CDR2 YYNGEE, per germline. Trimming left V 0 bases short and J 0 bases short, with 6 bases between.

The CDR3 region has the DNA TGTGCCAGCTCACAGAGCGACAGGTCACCCCTCCACTTT. Its translation is CASSQSDRSPLHF. V gene TRBV18 combines with J gene TRBJ1-6, with D tentatively TRBD1 (6 bases). Germline CDR1 KGHSH, CDR2 LQKENI. V lost 4 bases, J lost 10 bases, and 11 bases lay in between. This CDR3 is 13 amino acids long.